This T cell receptor beta chain derives from a study of regulatory T cells in long-lasting Graves disease. Overall study findings and caveats: Gene preferences differed: TRBV28, TRBJ1-2, TRBJ2-5 in persistent cases.

Combining iRepertoire HTBI primers with Arm-PCR of CDR3 regions, the authors built TCR beta libraries. Each CDR3 protein gets one entry after TCRdb re-called the multiplex PCR reads with MiXCR. The sample comprises roughly 610,000 distinct CDR3 sequences, roughly 15% of which are singletons, and under 20% rests with the top ten. Trimming took off 4 bases at V and 7 bases at J, with 18 bases between the two ends. Germline V gives CDR1 SGDLS, CDR2 YYNGEE. CDR3 size: 15 residues. Time point indicated: newly diagnosed GD, antithyroid drugs for less than 3 months. Researchers made the TCR library from RNA that was extracted from PBMCs. Turning to this clonotype: Its antigen remains unidentified.

These data also featured in a second study, about T cells in Graves' hyperthyroidism and ophthalmopathy. Per that study: Most thyroid clonotypes expanded above 0.001 appeared in blood too.

The sequence derives from a woman aged 25 to 39 with Graves disease. This sample comprised peripheral blood mononuclear cells (PBMCs), obtained at new diagnosis, from a patient treated with antithyroid drugs. V usage is TRBV9 and J usage is TRBJ2-4; weak D call: TRBD1 (6 bases). CDR3 sequence (DNA): TGTGCCAGCAGCTTACAGGGAAGAGAAAGGAACATTCAGTACTTC. This codes for CASSLQGRERNIQYF.